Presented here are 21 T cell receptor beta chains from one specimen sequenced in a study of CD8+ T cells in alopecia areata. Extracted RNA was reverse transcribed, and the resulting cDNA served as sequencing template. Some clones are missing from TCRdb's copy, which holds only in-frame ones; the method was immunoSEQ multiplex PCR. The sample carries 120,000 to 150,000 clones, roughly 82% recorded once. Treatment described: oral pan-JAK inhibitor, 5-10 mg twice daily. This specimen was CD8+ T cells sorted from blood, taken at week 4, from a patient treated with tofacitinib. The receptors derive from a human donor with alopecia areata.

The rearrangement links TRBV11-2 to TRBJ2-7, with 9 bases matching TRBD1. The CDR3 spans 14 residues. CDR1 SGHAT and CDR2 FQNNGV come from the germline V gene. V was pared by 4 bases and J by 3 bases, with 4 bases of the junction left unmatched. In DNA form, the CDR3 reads TGTGCCAGCAGCTATGGGACAGGGCTCTACGAGCAGTACTTC. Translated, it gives CASSYGTGLYEQYF.

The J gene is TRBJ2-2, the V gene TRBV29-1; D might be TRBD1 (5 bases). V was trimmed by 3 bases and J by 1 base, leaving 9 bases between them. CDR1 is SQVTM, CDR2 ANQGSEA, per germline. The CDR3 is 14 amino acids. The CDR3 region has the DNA TGCAGCGTTGAGCAGGGTTTGAACACCGGGGAGCTGTTTTTT. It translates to CSVEQGLNTGELFF.

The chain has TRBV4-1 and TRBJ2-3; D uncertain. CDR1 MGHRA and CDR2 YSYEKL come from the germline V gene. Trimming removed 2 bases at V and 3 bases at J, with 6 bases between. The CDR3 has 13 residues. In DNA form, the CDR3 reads TGCGCCAGCAGCCAACTAGGGACAGATACGCAGTATTTT. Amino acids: CASSQLGTDTQYF.

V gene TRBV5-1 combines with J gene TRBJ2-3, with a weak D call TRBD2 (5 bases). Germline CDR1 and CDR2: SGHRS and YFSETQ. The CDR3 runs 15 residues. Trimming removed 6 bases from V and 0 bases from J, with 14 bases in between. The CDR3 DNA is TGCGCCAGCAACCCGGGAATTGCAAGCACAGATACGCAGTATTTT. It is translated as CASNPGIASTDTQYF.

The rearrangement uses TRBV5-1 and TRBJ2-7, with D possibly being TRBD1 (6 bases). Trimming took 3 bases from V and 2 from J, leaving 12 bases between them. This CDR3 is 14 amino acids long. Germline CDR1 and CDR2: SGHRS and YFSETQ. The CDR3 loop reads CASSYLPGAYEQYF. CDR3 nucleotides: TGCGCCAGCAGCTACCTTCCAGGGGCCTACGAGCAGTACTTC.

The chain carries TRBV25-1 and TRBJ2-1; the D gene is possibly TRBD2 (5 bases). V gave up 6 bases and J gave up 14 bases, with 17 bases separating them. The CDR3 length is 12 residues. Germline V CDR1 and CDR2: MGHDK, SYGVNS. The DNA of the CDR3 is TGTGCCAGCAGGGGAGACCGTGGCCGAAAGTTCTTC. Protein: CASRGDRGRKFF.

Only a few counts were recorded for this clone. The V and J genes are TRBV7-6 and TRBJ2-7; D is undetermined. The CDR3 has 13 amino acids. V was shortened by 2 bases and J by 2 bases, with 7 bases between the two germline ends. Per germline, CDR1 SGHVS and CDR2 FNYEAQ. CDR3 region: CASSLSLAYEQYF. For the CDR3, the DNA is TGTGCCAGCAGCTTATCTTTAGCCTACGAGCAGTACTTC. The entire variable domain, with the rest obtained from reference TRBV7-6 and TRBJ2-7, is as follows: GAGVSQSPRYKVTKRGQDVALRCDPISGHVSLYWYRQALGQGPEFLTYFNYEAQQDKSGLPNDRFSAERPEGSISTLTIQRTEQRDSAMYRCASSLSLAYEQYFGPGTRLTVT.

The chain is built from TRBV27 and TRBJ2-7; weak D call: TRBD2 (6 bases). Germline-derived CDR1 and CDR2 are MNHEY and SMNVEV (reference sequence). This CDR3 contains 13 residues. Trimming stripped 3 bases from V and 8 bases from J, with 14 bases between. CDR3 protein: CASSFSSRGKQYF. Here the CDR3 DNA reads TGTGCCAGCAGTTTCTCTTCACGGGGGAAGCAGTACTTC.

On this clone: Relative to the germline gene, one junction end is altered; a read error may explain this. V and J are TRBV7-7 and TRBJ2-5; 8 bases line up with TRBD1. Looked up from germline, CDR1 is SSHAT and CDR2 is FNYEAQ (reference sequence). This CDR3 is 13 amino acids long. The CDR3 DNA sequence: TGTGCTAGCAGTTTGACAGGGGTAGAGACCCAGTACTTC. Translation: CASSLTGVETQYF.

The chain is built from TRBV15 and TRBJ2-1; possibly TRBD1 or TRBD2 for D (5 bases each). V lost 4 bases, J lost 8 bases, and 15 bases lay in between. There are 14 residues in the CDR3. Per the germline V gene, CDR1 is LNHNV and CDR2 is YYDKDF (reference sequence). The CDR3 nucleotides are TGTGCCACCAGCACACCAGGGCGAGCGGATGAGCAGTTCTTC. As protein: CATSTPGRADEQFF.

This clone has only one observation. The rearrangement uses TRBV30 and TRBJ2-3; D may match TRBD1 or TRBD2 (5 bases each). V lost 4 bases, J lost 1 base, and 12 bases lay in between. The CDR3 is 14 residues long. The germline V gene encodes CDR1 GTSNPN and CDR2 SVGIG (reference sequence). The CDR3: CAWTSRGGTDTQYF. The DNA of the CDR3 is TGTGCCTGGACCAGTCGGGGCGGCACAGATACGCAGTATTTT. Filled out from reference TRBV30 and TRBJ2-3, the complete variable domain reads SQTIHQWPATLVQPVGSPLSLECTVEGTSNPNLYWYRQAAGRGLQLLFYSVGIGQISSEVPQNLSASRPQDRQFILSSKKLLLSDSGFYLCAWTSRGGTDTQYFGPGTRLTVL.

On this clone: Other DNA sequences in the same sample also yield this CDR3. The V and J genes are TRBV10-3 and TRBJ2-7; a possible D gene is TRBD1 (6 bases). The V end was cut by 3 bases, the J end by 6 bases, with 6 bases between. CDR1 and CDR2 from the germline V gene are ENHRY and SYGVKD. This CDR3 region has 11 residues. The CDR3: CAISEGGEQYF. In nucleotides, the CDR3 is TGTGCCATCAGTGAAGGGGGCGAGCAGTACTTC.

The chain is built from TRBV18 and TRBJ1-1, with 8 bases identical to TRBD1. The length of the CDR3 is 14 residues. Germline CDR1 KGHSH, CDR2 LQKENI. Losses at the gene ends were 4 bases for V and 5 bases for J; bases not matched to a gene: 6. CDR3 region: CASSLGQVRTEAFF. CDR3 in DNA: TGTGCCAGCTCACTGGGACAGGTGAGAACTGAAGCTTTCTTT.

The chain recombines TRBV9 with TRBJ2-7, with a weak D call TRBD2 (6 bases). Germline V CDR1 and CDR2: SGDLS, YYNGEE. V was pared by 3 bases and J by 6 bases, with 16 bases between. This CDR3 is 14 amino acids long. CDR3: CASSAGGALGEQYF. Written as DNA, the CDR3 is TGTGCCAGCAGCGCCGGAGGGGCGCTTGGCGAGCAGTACTTC. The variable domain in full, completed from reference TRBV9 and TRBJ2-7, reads DSGVTQTPKHLITATGQRVTLRCSPRSGDLSVYWYQQSLDQGLQFLIQYYNGEERAKGNILERFSAQQFPDLHSELNLSSLELGDSALYFCASSAGGALGEQYFGPGTRLTVT.

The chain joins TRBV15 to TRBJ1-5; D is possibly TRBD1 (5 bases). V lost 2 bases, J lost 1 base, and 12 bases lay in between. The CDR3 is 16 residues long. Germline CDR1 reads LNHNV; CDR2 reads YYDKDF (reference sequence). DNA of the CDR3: TGTGCCACCAGCAGACTTTCCCGGGACAGCAATCAGCCCCAGCATTTT. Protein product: CATSRLSRDSNQPQHF.

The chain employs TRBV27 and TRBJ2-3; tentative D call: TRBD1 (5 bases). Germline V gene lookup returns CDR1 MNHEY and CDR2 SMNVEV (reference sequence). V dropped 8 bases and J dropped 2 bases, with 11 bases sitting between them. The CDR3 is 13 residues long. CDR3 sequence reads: CASRRQYTDTQYF. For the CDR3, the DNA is TGTGCCAGCCGGAGACAGTACACAGATACGCAGTATTTT.

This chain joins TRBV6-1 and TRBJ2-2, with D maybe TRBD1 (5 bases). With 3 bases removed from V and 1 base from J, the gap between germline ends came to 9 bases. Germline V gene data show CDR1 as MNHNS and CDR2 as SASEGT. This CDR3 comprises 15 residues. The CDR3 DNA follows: TGTGCCAGCAGTGACAGGGTCGGGAACACCGGGGAGCTGTTTTTT. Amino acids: CASSDRVGNTGELFF.

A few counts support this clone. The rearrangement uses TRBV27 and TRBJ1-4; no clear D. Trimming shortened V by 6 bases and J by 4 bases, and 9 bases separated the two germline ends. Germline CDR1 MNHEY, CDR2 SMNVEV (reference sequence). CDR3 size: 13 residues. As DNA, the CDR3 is TGTGCCAGCAGCCCCAGCCATAATGAAAAACTGTTTTTT. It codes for CASSPSHNEKLFF.

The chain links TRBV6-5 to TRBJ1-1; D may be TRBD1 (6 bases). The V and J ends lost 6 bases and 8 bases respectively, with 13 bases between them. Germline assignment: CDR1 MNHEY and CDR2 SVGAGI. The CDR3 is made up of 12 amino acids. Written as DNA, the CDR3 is TGTGCCAGCAGCCGACAGGTTCACGAAGCTTTCTTT. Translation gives CASSRQVHEAFF.

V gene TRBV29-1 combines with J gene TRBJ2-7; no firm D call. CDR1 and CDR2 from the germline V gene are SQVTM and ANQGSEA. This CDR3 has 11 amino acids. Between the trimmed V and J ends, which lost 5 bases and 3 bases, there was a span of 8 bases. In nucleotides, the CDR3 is TGCAGCGTTAATTTGGACTACGAGCAGTACTTC. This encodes CSVNLDYEQYF.

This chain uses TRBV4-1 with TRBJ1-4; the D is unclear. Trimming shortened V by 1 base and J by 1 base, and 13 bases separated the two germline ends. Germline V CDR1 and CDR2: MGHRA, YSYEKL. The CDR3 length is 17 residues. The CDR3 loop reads CASSQAGRPRTNEKLFF. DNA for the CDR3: TGCGCCAGCAGCCAAGCAGGACGACCGAGAACTAATGAAAAACTGTTTTTT.